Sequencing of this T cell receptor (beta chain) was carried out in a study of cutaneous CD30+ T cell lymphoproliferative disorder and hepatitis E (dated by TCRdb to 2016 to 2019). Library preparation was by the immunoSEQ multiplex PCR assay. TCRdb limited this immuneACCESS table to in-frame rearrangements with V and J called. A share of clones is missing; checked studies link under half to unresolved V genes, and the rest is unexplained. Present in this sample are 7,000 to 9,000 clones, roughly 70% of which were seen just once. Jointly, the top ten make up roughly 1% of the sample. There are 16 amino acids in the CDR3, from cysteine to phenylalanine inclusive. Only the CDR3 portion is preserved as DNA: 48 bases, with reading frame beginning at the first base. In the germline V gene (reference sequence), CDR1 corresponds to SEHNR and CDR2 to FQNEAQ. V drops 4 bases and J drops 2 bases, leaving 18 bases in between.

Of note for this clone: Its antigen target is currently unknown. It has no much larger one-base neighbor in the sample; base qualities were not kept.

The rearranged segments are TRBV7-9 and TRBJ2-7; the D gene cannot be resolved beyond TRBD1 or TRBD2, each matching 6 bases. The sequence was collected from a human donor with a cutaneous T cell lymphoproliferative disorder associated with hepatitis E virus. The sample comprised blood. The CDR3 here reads CASSYQGTVKPYEQYF. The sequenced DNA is TGTGCCAGCAGCTACCAGGGGACTGTAAAGCCCTACGAGCAGTACTTC.